The clone carrying this T cell receptor (beta chain) was observed a few times. The data stem from a study of T cell repertoires in cytomegalovirus infection. Study details: The public TCR beta signatures pointed to both CMV infection and matching HLA type.

TCRdb independently ran MiXCR on the reads; one entry per CDR3 protein. This table has fewer than 250,000 distinct CDR3 sequences, around an eighth appearing once. With V trimmed by 8 bases and J by 0 bases, 6 bases remained unmatched. The CDR3 runs to 15 residues. Germline V gene lookup returns CDR1 MNHEY and CDR2 SVGAGI. The rearrangement uses TRBV6-5 and TRBJ2-3, with 9 nucleotides matching TRBD1. This TCR was sampled from a human donor in good health (CMV status not recorded). Some clones in this sample may be carry-over from other donors' samples. Sample: PBMCs. The CDR3 region has the DNA TGTGCCAGCGGAACCGGGACAGGGAGCACAGATACGCAGTATTTT. The encoded protein is CASGTGTGSTDTQYF.